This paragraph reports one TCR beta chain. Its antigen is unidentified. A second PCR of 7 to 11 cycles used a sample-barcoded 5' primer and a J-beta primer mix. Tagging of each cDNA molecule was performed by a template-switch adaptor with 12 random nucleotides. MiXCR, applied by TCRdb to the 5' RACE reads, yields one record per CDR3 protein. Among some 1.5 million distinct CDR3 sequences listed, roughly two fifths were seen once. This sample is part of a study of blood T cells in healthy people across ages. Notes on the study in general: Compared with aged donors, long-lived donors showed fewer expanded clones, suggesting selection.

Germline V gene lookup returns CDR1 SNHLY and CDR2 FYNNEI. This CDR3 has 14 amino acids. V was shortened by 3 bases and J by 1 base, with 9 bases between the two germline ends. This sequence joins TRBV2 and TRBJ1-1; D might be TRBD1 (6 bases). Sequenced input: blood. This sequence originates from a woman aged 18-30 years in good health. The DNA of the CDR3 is TGTGCCAGCAGTGACCGGACAGCGAACACTGAAGCTTTCTTT. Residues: CASSDRTANTEAFF. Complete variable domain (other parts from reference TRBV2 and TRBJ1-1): EPEVTQTPSHQVTQMGQEVILRCVPISNHLYFYWYRQILGQKVEFLVSFYNNEISEKSEIFDDQFSVERPDGSNFTLKIRSTKLEDSAMYFCASSDRTANTEAFFGQGTRLTVV.